These T cell receptor beta chains were read from a single sample in a study of blood T cell repertoires in COVID-19. Profiling relied on immunoSEQ multiplex PCR, and the TCRdb table lists in-frame clones only, not all of them. The sample consists of approximately 190,000 clones, 75% to 85% of them appearing once. The sample consisted of peripheral blood. The receptors come from a man aged 60 to 75 with acute or convalescent COVID-19. Both conserved end residues are part of each CDR3. D genes are given only for firm matches.

j_gene: TRBJ1-1
v_gene: TRBV14
d_gene: NA
CDR3aa: CASSQDWNTEAFF

j_gene: TRBJ1-3
v_gene: TRBV12-5
d_gene: NA
CDR3aa: CASGLRGSGNTIYF

j_gene: TRBJ1-2
v_gene: TRBV2
d_gene: TRBD1
CDR3aa: CASSAGRTGGPYGYTF

j_gene: TRBJ2-1
v_gene: TRBV20-1
d_gene: NA
CDR3aa: CSASRLFAANEQFF

j_gene: TRBJ1-5
v_gene: TRBV6-5
d_gene: NA
CDR3aa: CASSQGLHQPQHF

j_gene: TRBJ2-1
v_gene: TRBV18
d_gene: TRBD2
CDR3aa: CASSPGTSVGNEQFF

j_gene: TRBJ2-7
v_gene: TRBV6-5
d_gene: TRBD2
CDR3aa: CASSRPAGGGYEQYF

j_gene: TRBJ2-1
v_gene: TRBV2
d_gene: TRBD2
CDR3aa: CASSFRTSGGSEQFF

j_gene: TRBJ1-2
v_gene: TRBV4-3
d_gene: NA
CDR3aa: CASSQDTRGLGYTF

j_gene: TRBJ2-7
v_gene: TRBV4-2
d_gene: TRBD2
CDR3aa: CASSQPVGAGASYEQYF

j_gene: TRBJ2-7
v_gene: TRBV7-2
d_gene: TRBD1
CDR3aa: CASSLIEQGFAEQYF

j_gene: TRBJ2-3
v_gene: TRBV7-9
d_gene: TRBD2
CDR3aa: CASSLGGLAGRTDTQYF